This is a list of T cell receptor beta chains from one sample in a study of a mutant IDH1 vaccine in newly diagnosed glioma. These receptors' targets are unknown. Assay: immunoSEQ multiplex PCR; the TCRdb copy retains only in-frame clones and omits some. This table holds more than 60,000 clones, about 74% found once. Material: PBMCs, obtained from a glioma patient whose treatment included an IDH1 peptide vaccine. The receptors shown here come from a man aged 45-65 years with glioma. Both conserved end residues are part of each CDR3. D genes are given only for firm matches. Where a row states a size, it is once, few, many or the class of an expanded clone; other rows omit it.

D gene	CDR3 length	V gene	clone size	J gene	CDR3 DNA	CDR3 protein
NA	16	TRBV11-2	NA	TRBJ2-2	TGTGCCAGCAGCTTAATGATAGGCAGGGAGACCGGGGAGCTGTTTTTT	CASSLMIGRETGELFF
NA	17	TRBV4-2	NA	TRBJ1-2	TGTGCCAGCAGCCAAGGTGGGCGGGACGGCGGCCCCTATGGCTACACCTTC	CASSQGGRDGGPYGYTF
NA	11	TRBV30	NA	TRBJ1-5	TGTGCCTGGAGTGCGGGGGGACGGCAGCATTTT	CAWSAGGRQHF
NA	11	TRBV14	NA	TRBJ2-3	TGTGCCAGCAGCTACACAGATACGCAGTATTTT	CASSYTDTQYF
TRBD2	16	TRBV7-2	NA	TRBJ2-1	TGTGCCAGCAGCCTGAGCGGGGGGACCTCCTACAATGAGCAGTTCTTC	CASSLSGGTSYNEQFF
NA	14	TRBV27	NA	TRBJ1-1	TGTGCCAGCAGTTCGAGGGCGGCGAACACTGAAGCTTTCTTT	CASSSRAANTEAFF
NA	13	TRBV4-2	NA	TRBJ2-3	TGTGCCAGCAGCCCCGGACGGGCAGATACGCAGTATTTT	CASSPGRADTQYF
NA	14	TRBV30	NA	TRBJ1-5	TGTGCCTGGAGTTTCGAGGGTATCGGTCAGCCCCAGCATTTT	CAWSFEGIGQPQHF
NA	17	TRBV27	NA	TRBJ1-6	TGTGCCGCCTATCCCAGTCAAGGGAGCTCCTATAATTCACCCCTCCACTTT	CAAYPSQGSSYNSPLHF
NA	13	TRBV2	few	TRBJ1-4	TGTGCCAGCAGGAGGGACCGGCGGGAAAAACTGTTTTTT	CASRRDRREKLFF
NA	13	TRBV29-1	once	TRBJ2-1	TGCAGCCTTGTAACAGGGGAGGGCAATGAGCAGTTCTTC	CSLVTGEGNEQFF